The present T cell receptor beta chain was sequenced within a study of CD8 T cells in ankylosing spondylitis. Study-level points and caveats: A motif of 7 or 8 highly homologous TCR beta variants was seen as apparently characteristic of ankylosing spondylitis blood.

Each CDR3 protein gets one entry after TCRdb re-called the 5' RACE reads with MiXCR. The sample shows some 200,000 distinct CDR3 sequences, roughly 12% of them seen only once. Points on this clonotype: Its cognate antigen is unknown.

The material sequenced was blood, either unsorted or a sorted T cell fraction (not recorded which). The clonotype originates from a male donor with ankylosing spondylitis or in good health (not recorded which).

The CDR3 loop reads CASSLGSANEQFF. CDR3 bases: TGTGCCAGCAGCCTTGGGAGCGCCAATGAGCAGTTCTTC. This chain uses TRBV7-9 with TRBJ2-1; TRBD2 might be the D (5 bases). This CDR3 spans 13 amino acids. Germline V gives CDR1 SEHNR, CDR2 FQNEAQ (reference sequence). Trimming took 5 bases from V and 6 from J, leaving 11 bases between them.